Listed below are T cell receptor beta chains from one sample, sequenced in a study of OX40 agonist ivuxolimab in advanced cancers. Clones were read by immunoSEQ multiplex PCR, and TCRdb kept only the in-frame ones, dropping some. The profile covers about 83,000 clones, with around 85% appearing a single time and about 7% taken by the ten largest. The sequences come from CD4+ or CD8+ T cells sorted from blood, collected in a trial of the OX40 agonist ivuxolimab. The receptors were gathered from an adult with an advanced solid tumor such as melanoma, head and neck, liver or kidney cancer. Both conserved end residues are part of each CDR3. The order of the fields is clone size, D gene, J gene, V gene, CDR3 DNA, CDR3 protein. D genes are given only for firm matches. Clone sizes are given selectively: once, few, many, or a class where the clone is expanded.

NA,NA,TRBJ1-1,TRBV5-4,TGTGCCAGCAGCGAAAGGGGCGGGGTGACTGGTGCAGCTTTCTTT,CASSERGGVTGAAFF
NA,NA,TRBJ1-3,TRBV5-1,TGCGCCAGCAGCTTGGATCCAGGGTCTGGAAACACCATATATTTT,CASSLDPGSGNTIYF
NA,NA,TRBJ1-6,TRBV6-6,TGTGCCAGCAGTGGGAGGAATTCACCCCTCCACTTT,CASSGRNSPLHF
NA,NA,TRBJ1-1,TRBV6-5,TGTGCCAGCGGGGGAGGGCAGGGACTGAACACTGAAGCTTTCTTT,CASGGGQGLNTEAFF
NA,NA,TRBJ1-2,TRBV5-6,TGTGCCAGCAGCTTTTATCTTGGCTACACCTTC,CASSFYLGYTF
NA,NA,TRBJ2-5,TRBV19,TGTGCCAGTGGTCCCTGGACTGAAGAGACCCAGTACTTC,CASGPWTEETQYF
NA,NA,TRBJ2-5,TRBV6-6,TGTGCCAGCAGTTACGGGGGGATCCAAGAGACCCAGTACTTC,CASSYGGIQETQYF
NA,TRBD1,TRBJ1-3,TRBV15,TGTGCCACCAGGACAAGGACAGGGGAAAACACCATATATTTT,CATRTRTGENTIYF
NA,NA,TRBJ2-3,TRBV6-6,TGTGCCAGCAGCGACCCCGGGGGCTCGGGCACAGATACGCAGTATTTT,CASSDPGGSGTDTQYF
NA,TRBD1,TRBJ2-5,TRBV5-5,TGTGCCAGCAGCTCGGGACAGATAAGAGAGGCCCAGTACTTC,CASSSGQIREAQYF
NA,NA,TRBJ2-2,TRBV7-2,TGTGCCAGCTCGAGGGGGACTTCCCGCACCGGGGAGCTGTTTTTT,CASSRGTSRTGELFF
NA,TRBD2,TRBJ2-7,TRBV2,TGTGCCAGCAGTCCCCAAGCAGGACTAGCGGGAGATTACGAGCAGTACTTC,CASSPQAGLAGDYEQYF
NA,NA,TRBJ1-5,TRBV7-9,TGTGCCAGCAGCTTATCGAGGGGGTCAAGCAATCAGCCCCAGCATTTT,CASSLSRGSSNQPQHF
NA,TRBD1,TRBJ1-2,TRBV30,TGTGCCTGGAGTGGACAGGGTGGCTACACCTTC,CAWSGQGGYTF
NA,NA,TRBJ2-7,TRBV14,TGTGCCAGCAGCTCAGGAGGGACAAAACACGAGCAGTACTTC,CASSSGGTKHEQYF
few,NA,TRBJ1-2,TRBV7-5,TGTGCCAGAAGACCCAGAACAGGGGGCGCCGTCCATGGCTACACCTTC,CARRPRTGGAVHGYTF
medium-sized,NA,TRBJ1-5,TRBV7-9,TGTGCCAGCAGCTTGGGCAATCAGCCCCAGCATTTT,CASSLGNQPQHF
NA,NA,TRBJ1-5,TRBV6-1,TGTGCCACCTACGGAGAAGGGAATCAGCCCCAGCATTTT,CATYGEGNQPQHF
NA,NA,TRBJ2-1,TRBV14,TGTGCCAGCAGCCCCGGGGTAGCATCCTACAATGAGCAGTTCTTC,CASSPGVASYNEQFF
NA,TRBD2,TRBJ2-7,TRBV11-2,TGTGCCAGCAGCTTAAACGGGGGGGCCGACTACGAGCAGTACTTC,CASSLNGGADYEQYF
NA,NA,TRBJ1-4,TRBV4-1,TGCGCCAGCAGCCAAGTTGTCCCGAGTGAAAAACTGTTTTTT,CASSQVVPSEKLFF
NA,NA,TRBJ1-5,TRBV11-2,TGTGCCAGCAGCTTAGAACCGTTTAATCAGCCCCAGCATTTT,CASSLEPFNQPQHF
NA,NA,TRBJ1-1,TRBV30,TGTGCCGGAGGCGGGATGAACACTGAAGCTTTCTTT,CAGGGMNTEAFF
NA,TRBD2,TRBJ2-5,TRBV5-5,TGTGCCAGCAGCTTTCCTAGCGGGGGGTCCTCCCAAGAGACCCAGTACTTC,CASSFPSGGSSQETQYF
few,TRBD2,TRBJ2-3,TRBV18,TGTGCCAGCTCACCTCAACTAGCGGGAGGCACAGATACGCAGTATTTT,CASSPQLAGGTDTQYF
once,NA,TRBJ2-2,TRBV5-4,TGTGCCAGCAGCTTTACAGGGTCCTCCGGGGAGCTGTTTTTT,CASSFTGSSGELFF
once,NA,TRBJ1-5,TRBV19,TGTGCCAGCAAGGTGGGGAGTAGAAGCAATCAGCCCCAGCATTTT,CASKVGSRSNQPQHF
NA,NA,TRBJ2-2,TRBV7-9,TGTGCCAGCAGCCTAGACCTCAGGACCGGGGAGCTGTTTTTT,CASSLDLRTGELFF
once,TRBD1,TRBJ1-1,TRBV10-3,TGTGCCATCAAGAGGGACAGGGAATACACTGAAGCTTTCTTT,CAIKRDREYTEAFF